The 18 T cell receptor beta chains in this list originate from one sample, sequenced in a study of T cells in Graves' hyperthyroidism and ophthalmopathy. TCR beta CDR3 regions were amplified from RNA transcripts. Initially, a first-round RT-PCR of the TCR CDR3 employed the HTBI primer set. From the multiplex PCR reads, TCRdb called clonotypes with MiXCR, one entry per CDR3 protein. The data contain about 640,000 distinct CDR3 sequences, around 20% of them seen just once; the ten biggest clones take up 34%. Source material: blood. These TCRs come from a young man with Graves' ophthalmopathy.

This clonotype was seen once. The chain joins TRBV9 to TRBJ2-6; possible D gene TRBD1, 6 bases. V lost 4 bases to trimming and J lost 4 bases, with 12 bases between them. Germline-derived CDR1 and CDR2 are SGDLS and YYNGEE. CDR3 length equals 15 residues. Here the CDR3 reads CASSPGTLGANVLTF. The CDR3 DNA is TGTGCCAGCAGCCCTGGGACATTAGGGGCCAACGTCCTGACTTTC. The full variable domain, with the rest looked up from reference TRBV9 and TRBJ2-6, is DSGVTQTPKHLITATGQRVTLRCSPRSGDLSVYWYQQSLDQGLQFLIQYYNGEERAKGNILERFSAQQFPDLHSELNLSSLELGDSALYFCASSPGTLGANVLTFGAGSRLTVL.

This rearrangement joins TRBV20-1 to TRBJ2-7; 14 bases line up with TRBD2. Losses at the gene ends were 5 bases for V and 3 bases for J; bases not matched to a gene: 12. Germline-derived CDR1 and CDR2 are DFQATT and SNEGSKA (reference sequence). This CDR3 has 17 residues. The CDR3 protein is CSARGTSGSINIYEQYF. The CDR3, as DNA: TGCAGTGCTCGCGGGACTAGCGGGAGCATTAATATCTACGAGCAGTACTTC.

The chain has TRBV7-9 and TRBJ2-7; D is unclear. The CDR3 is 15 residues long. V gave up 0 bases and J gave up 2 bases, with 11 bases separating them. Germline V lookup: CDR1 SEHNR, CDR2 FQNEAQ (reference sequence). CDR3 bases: TGTGCCAGCAGCTTAGCGGGCAGAAAACCCTACGAGCAGTACTTC. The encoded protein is CASSLAGRKPYEQYF.

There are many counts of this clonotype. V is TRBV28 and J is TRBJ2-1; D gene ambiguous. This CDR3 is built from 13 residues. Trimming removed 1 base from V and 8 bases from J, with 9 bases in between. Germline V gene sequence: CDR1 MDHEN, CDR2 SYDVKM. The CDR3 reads CASSLSLLHEQFF. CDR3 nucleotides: TGTGCCAGCAGTTTATCCCTGCTTCATGAGCAGTTCTTC.

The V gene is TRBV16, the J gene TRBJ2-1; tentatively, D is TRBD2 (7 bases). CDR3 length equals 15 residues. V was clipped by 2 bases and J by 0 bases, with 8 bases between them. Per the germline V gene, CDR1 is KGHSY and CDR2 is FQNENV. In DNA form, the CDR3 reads TGTGCCAGCAGCCAAGGGGGGGCCTCCTACAATGAGCAGTTCTTC. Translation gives CASSQGGASYNEQFF.

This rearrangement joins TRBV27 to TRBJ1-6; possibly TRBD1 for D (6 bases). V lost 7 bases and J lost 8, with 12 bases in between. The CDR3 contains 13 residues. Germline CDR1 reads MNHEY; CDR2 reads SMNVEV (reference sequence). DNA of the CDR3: TGTGCCAGCACAAGGGACACTTATTCACCCCTCCACTTT. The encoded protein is CASTRDTYSPLHF.

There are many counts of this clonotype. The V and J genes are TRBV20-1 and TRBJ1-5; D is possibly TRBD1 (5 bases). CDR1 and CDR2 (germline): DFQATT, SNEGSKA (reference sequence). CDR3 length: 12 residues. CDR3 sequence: CSLTTGDQPQHF. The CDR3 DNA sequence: TGCAGCTTAACAACGGGGGATCAGCCCCAGCATTTT.

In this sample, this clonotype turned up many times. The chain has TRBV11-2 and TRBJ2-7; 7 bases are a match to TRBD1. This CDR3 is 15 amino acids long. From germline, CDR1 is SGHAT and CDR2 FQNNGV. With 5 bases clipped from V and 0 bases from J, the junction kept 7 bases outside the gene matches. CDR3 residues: CASSPDRFSSYEQYF. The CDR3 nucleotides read TGTGCCAGCAGCCCGGACAGGTTTAGCTCCTACGAGCAGTACTTC.

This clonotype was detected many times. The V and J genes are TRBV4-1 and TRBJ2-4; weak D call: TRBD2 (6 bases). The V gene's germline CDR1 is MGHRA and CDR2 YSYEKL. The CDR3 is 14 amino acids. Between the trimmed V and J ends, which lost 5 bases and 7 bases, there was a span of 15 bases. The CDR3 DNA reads TGCGCCAGCAGCTCACCGGGACGGGGGAACATTCAGTACTTC. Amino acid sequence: CASSSPGRGNIQYF.

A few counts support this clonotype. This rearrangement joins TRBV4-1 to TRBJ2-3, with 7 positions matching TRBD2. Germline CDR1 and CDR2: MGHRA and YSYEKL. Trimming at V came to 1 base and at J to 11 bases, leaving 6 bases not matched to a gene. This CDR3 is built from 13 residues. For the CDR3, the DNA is TGCGCCAGCAGCCAAGCAGGACTAGATCGGCAGTATTTT. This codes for CASSQAGLDRQYF.

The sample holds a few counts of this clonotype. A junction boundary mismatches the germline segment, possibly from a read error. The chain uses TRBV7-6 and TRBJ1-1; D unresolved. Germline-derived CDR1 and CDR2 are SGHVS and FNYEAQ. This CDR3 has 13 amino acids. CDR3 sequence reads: CASSPTENTVAFF. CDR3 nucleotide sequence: TGTGCCAGCAGCCCTACAGAGAACACTGTAGCTTTCTTT.

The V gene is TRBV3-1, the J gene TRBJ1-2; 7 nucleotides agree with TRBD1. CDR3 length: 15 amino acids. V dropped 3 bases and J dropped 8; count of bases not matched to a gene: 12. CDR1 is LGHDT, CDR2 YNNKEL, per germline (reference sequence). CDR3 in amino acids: CASSQGDSALGGYTF. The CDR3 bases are TGTGCCAGCAGCCAGGGGGACAGCGCCCTGGGGGGCTACACCTTC.

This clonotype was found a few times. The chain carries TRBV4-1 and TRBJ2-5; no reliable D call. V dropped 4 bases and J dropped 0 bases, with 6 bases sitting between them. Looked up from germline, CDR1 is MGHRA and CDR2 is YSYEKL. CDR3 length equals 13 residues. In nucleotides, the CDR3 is TGCGCCAGCAGCCTAGAGGACCAAGAGACCCAGTACTTC. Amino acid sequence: CASSLEDQETQYF.

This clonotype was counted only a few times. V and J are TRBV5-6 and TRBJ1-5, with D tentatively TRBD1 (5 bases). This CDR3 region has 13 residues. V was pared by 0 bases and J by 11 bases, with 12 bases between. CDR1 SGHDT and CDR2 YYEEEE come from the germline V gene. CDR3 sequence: CASSLAAGKSQHF. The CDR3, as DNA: TGTGCCAGCAGCTTGGCTGCAGGGAAGTCCCAGCATTTT.

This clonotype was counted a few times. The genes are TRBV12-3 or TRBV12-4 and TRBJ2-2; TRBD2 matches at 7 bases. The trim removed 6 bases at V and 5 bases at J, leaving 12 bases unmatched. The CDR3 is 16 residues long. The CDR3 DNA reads TGTGCCAGCAGCCCCGCTGGCGGGAGCGTAACCGGGGAGCTGTTTTTT. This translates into CASSPAGGSVTGELFF.

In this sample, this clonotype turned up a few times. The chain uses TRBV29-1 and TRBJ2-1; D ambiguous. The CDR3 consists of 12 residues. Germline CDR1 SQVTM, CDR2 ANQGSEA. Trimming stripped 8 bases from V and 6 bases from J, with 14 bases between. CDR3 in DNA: TGCAGCTCCGGAGCCAGCAGCAATGAGCAGTTCTTC. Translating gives CSSGASSNEQFF.

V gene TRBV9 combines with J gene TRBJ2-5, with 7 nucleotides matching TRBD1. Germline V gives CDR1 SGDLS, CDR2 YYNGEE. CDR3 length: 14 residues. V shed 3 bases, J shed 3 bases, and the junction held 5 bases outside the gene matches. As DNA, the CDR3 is TGTGCCAGCAGCGCGGGACAGAGAGAAGAGACCCAGTACTTC. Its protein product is CASSAGQREETQYF. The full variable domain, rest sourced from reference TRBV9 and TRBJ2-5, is DSGVTQTPKHLITATGQRVTLRCSPRSGDLSVYWYQQSLDQGLQFLIQYYNGEERAKGNILERFSAQQFPDLHSELNLSSLELGDSALYFCASSAGQREETQYFGPGTRLLVL.

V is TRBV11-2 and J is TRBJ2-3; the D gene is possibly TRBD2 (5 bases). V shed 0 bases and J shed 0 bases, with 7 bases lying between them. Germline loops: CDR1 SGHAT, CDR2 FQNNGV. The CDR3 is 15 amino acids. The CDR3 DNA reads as TGTGCCAGCAGCTTAGACGGGGTTAGCACAGATACGCAGTATTTT. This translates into CASSLDGVSTDTQYF.